Sequencing of this TCR beta chain was carried out in a study of shared clonotypes between healthy human individuals (dated by TCRdb to about 2020). Study-wide context: A few men and a couple of women, aged 18 to 49 years, made up the cohort. Between about 0.8 and 9.5 billion PBMCs per donor were obtained by leukapheresis. Per donor, three plates each were used for CD4 naive and CD4 memory, two for CD8 naive, and one for CD8 memory. Different laboratories and diverse techniques were used to prepare libraries and sequence TCR repertoires, to increase sequencing depth and limit assay-specific biases. To estimate repertoire size and how much clonotype sharing occurs between individuals, the study deeply sequenced the blood TCR repertoires of 5 or 6 healthy adults. The paper as a whole reports these results and caveats: Higher generation probabilities were observed for clonotypes shared by all four sorted-subset donors than for non-shared clonotypes. Based on pairwise subsampling, the degree of clonotype sharing among donors was expected to be affected by sequencing depth. Larger estimated clonotype richness was generally found for naive subsets than for memory subsets. Sharing across a few donors was observed for 4.5% to 6.5% of naive CD4, 3% to 4% of naive CD8, around 2.5% of memory CD4, and about 0.4% of memory CD8 clonotypes. Incomplete sequencing was indicated by rarefaction of sorted-subset datasets, despite the large sequencing depth. Because the study included only a small number of donors, the genetic and exposure-history diversity represented was limited. Sampling was limited to blood, and TCR repertoires in tissue likely differ from TCR repertoires in blood.

The donors were healthy, HIV-negative adults with no recently reported acute infections or vaccinations. Every donor was a Caucasian adult living in Nashville, Tennessee, USA. CD4+ T cells were enriched by magnetic negative selection, after which naive cells were positively selected on CD45RA and the negative fraction was taken as the memory subset. After blood collection by leukapheresis, PBMCs were isolated using Ficoll-Histopaque density gradient centrifugation and then cryopreserved in the vapor phase of liquid nitrogen. Analytical flow cytometry was used to check the purity and quantity of each magnetically sorted T cell population. Each sorted fraction had its genomic DNA isolated and then quantified by UV absorbance on a Nanodrop 2000c. From the cysteine through the phenylalanine, the CDR3 covers 13 amino acids. Only CDR3 DNA is held: 39 bases, read in frame from base 1. Sequences SGHRS (CDR1) and YFSETQ (CDR2) are obtained from the germline V gene. V and J lose 0 bases and 4 bases, and a span of 7 bases separates them.

Using the deep immunoSEQ assay, TCR CDR3 regions were amplified from genomic DNA by multiplex PCR. For each cell subset, the extracted genomic DNA was distributed evenly across all wells of several immunoSEQ 96-well plates, and each plate served as one replicate. Each replicate PCR for sorted subsets received around 0.2 ug genomic DNA, equal to roughly 33,000 T cell genomes. Purified libraries were measured with a Qubit 3.0 fluorometer, size-checked on a Bioanalyzer 2100, and measured again with the KAPA Library Quantification kit. Every immunoSEQ 96-well plate was sequenced on a separate single-read 150-cycle Illumina NextSeq 550 flow cell. On the authors' methods: Because the immunoSEQ output held only junctional sequences and lacked quality scores, the filtering could not match the filtering applied to full-length reads. To assign V/J genes and CDR3, sequences were annotated using PyIR, a Python wrapper for IgBLAST v1.9, with IMGT germline references. Reads with weak V/J assignments (E-value above 1e-6), missing CDR3, stop codons, out-of-frame junctions, or ambiguous translated residues were removed. V3J clonotypes were defined as sequences sharing the same inferred V gene, J gene, and CDR3 amino acid sequence. To compute the percentage overlap between repertoires, the number of shared unique clonotypes was divided by the size of the smaller repertoire. RTK rarefaction, the Chao1 estimator, and Recon v2.1 estimates of unobserved clonotypes were used to assess repertoire richness. OLGA was used to compute generation probabilities for all TCRbeta clonotypes that the gDNA method yielded from a few donors. Entries here come from immuneACCESS through TCRdb and include only in-frame sequences with V and J called. Some clones fail to appear in such tables; in the studies checked, an unresolved V gene covers under half of the shortfall, and the cause of the remainder is unknown. V and J calls and clone size are as listed in that table; D and trimming were resolved from the DNA. Recorded for this sample are 740,000 or so clones; more than 70% of them occurred a single time. In total, the top ten clones hold 1.5% to 2% of the sample.

A few counts support this clone. What this receptor recognizes is not known. No base-level quality is on record; no much larger clone is a single base apart. The chain is made from TRBV5-1 and TRBJ1-2, and possibly TRBD1, on 6 matching bases. The clonotype originates from a woman in her 30s in good health. The specimen sequenced was memory CD4+ T cells sorted from blood. This sample's cell subset or site label indicates: CD45RA-negative fraction. DNA sequence: TGCGCCAGCAGCTTGGTAGGGGGCTATGGCTACACCTTC. Its translation is CASSLVGGYGYTF.